The 24 T cell receptor beta chains below come from one sample, sequenced in a study of T cell responses to AZD1222 COVID-19 vaccine. Using immunoSEQ multiplex PCR, the repertoire was profiled, and TCRdb retains in-frame clones only, with some absent. The sample has roughly 70,000 clones; 80% to 90% are singletons. The source material was peripheral blood, sampled 28 days after the second AZD1222 dose. The receptors come from an adult who received the AZD1222 COVID-19 vaccine.

The chain carries TRBV7-8 and TRBJ2-1; the match to TRBD2 covers 14 bases. This CDR3 has 17 residues. Germline V gene sequence: CDR1 SGHVS, CDR2 FQNEAQ. Trimming took 1 base from V and 6 from J; bases not matched to a gene: 5. The CDR3 sequence: CASSLVPGTSGGNEQFF. The CDR3 DNA follows: TGTGCCAGCAGCTTAGTCCCCGGGACTAGCGGGGGCAATGAGCAGTTCTTC.

The V and J genes are TRBV6-5 and TRBJ2-3; a possible D gene is TRBD1 (6 bases). V was pared by 7 bases and J by 2 bases, with 16 bases between. Germline V gene lookup returns CDR1 MNHEY and CDR2 SVGAGI. The CDR3 contains 15 residues. This CDR3 is CASNSGAGVTDTQYF. CDR3 sequence (DNA): TGTGCCAGCAACTCCGGGGCAGGGGTCACAGATACGCAGTATTTT.

This CDR3 reads CASSLEGPGTAPYEQYF. The CDR3 nucleotides are TGTGCCAGCAGCTTAGAGGGGCCCGGGACAGCGCCCTACGAGCAGTACTTC. The gene calls are TRBV7-6 and TRBJ2-7, with 7 positions matching TRBD1. Unmatched junction bases numbered 11, after V lost 1 base and J lost 2 bases. CDR3 length equals 17 residues. Germline CDR1 SGHVS, CDR2 FNYEAQ.

The chain combines TRBV11-3 with TRBJ2-2; D is possibly TRBD1 or TRBD2 (5 bases each). V lost 1 base, J lost 0 bases, and 15 bases lay in between. CDR1 SGHNT and CDR2 YENEEA come from the germline V gene. The CDR3 sequence is 18 residues long. CDR3 sequence reads: CASSLGGSGEPNTGELFF. The CDR3 DNA follows: TGTGCCAGCAGCTTAGGGGGGAGTGGGGAACCGAACACCGGGGAGCTGTTTTTT.

This chain connects TRBV11-3 to TRBJ1-5; tentative D call: TRBD1 (5 bases). V lost 9 bases and J 4 bases, leaving 10 bases between the germline ends. Germline CDR1 and CDR2: SGHNT and YENEEA. There are 12 residues in the CDR3. The CDR3 sequence: CARGTPNQPQHF. The CDR3 region has the DNA TGTGCCAGAGGGACCCCAAATCAGCCCCAGCATTTT.

The gene calls are TRBV7-9 and TRBJ1-2; D is ambiguous. Germline V lookup: CDR1 SEHNR, CDR2 FQNEAQ (reference sequence). V was cut by 4 bases and J by 6 bases, with 9 bases left in between. This CDR3 is built from 12 residues. Here the CDR3 DNA reads TGTGCCAGCAGCTCAGGAGGGAATGGCTACACCTTC. This sequence encodes CASSSGGNGYTF.

There are a few counts of this clone. V and J are TRBV7-2 and TRBJ2-7, with D tentatively TRBD1 (6 bases). Germline CDR1 SGHTA, CDR2 FQGNSA. V was shortened by 5 bases and J by 3 bases, with 11 bases between the two germline ends. This CDR3 has 13 amino acids. The CDR3 DNA reads TGTGCCAGCAGCCGGTACAGGGACTACGAGCAGTACTTC. Translation: CASSRYRDYEQYF.

The chain is built from TRBV19 and TRBJ1-6, with a possible D match to TRBD1 (5 bases). Trimming took 6 bases from V and 10 from J, leaving 13 bases between them. The germline gives CDR1 LNHDA, CDR2 SQIVND (reference sequence). This CDR3 is 13 amino acids long. The DNA of the CDR3 is TGTGCCAGTAGCGAGGGGCTTGACTCACCCCTCCACTTT. This sequence encodes CASSEGLDSPLHF.

This sequence joins TRBV18 and TRBJ1-2, with TRBD1 matching 9 bases. V was clipped by 6 bases and J by 7 bases; unmatched bases: 12. This CDR3 has 15 amino acids. Germline V lookup: CDR1 KGHSH, CDR2 LQKENI. The CDR3 sequence: CASSSGTGLRGGYTF. DNA for the CDR3: TGTGCCAGCTCGTCCGGGACAGGGCTAAGGGGTGGCTACACCTTC.

This clone turned up a few times. The chain uses TRBV5-8 and TRBJ2-7; 7 nucleotides match TRBD1. Germline loops: CDR1 SGHTS, CDR2 YDEGEE. The V and J ends lost 0 bases and 2 bases, in that order; junction bases with no gene match: 5. The CDR3 has 15 residues. The CDR3: CASSLDTGAPYEQYF. CDR3 sequence (DNA): TGTGCCAGCAGCTTGGATACAGGGGCGCCCTACGAGCAGTACTTC.

V is TRBV20-1 and J is TRBJ2-5; D is possibly TRBD2 (6 bases). The CDR3 covers 14 residues. Germline V gene lookup returns CDR1 DFQATT and CDR2 SNEGSKA (reference sequence). The germline V and J ends were trimmed by 3 bases and 1 base, with 12 bases remaining between them. In nucleotides, the CDR3 is TGCAGTGCTAGTATCTGGAGGGGCCAAGAGACCCAGTACTTC. Protein sequence: CSASIWRGQETQYF.

The chain combines TRBV12-3 or TRBV12-4 with TRBJ2-1; D call uncertain. The V gene lost 4 bases and the J gene lost 7 bases, with 11 bases spanning the gap. The CDR3 has 13 residues. CDR3 protein: CASSYYSGNEQFF. The CDR3 region has the DNA TGTGCCAGCAGTTATTACAGTGGGAATGAGCAGTTCTTC.

V usage is TRBV6-1 and J usage is TRBJ2-7; TRBD1 is a possible D gene (7 bases). V lost 3 bases, J lost 5 bases, and 14 bases lay in between. This CDR3 has 14 amino acids. Per the germline V gene, CDR1 is MNHNS and CDR2 is SASEGT. The CDR3, as DNA: TGTGCCAGCAGTGACAGGGGGGAAAGGCACGAGCAGTACTTC. Translation gives CASSDRGERHEQYF.

This chain uses TRBV9 with TRBJ1-3; possibly TRBD1 for D (6 bases). CDR3 size: 16 residues. Germline CDR1 reads SGDLS; CDR2 reads YYNGEE. Trimming stripped 3 bases from V and 0 bases from J, with 13 bases between. CDR3 DNA sequence: TGTGCCAGCAGCGGTGACCACAGGGACTCTGGAAACACCATATATTTT. This encodes CASSGDHRDSGNTIYF.

V is TRBV6-6 and J is TRBJ1-5; 7 bases line up with TRBD1. Trimming removed 8 bases from V and 5 bases from J; junction bases left unmatched: 12. The CDR3 has 15 amino acids. Germline values: CDR1 MNHNY, CDR2 SVGAGI (reference sequence). This CDR3 is CASAKKRGLDQPQHF. CDR3 DNA sequence: TGTGCCAGCGCCAAAAAAAGGGGGCTCGATCAGCCCCAGCATTTT.

The chain employs TRBV29-1 and TRBJ1-1; tentatively, D is TRBD1 (5 bases). V gave up 6 bases and J gave up 0 bases, with 11 bases separating them. CDR1 SQVTM and CDR2 ANQGSEA come from the germline V gene. The CDR3 is 13 residues long. CDR3 residues: CSVGTVLNTEAFF. The CDR3 region has the DNA TGCAGCGTCGGGACGGTTCTGAACACTGAAGCTTTCTTT.

This clone has just one count. The chain combines TRBV6-2 or TRBV6-3 with TRBJ2-2; tentatively, D is TRBD2 (6 bases). The CDR3 consists of 13 residues. Germline loops: CDR1 MNHEY, CDR2 SVGEGT. The germline V and J ends were trimmed by 2 bases and 6 bases, with 7 bases remaining between them. The CDR3 nucleotides are TGTGCCAGCAGTTACGGGGAGGCCGGGGAGCTGTTTTTT. It yields the protein CASSYGEAGELFF.

The chain couples TRBV4-1 to TRBJ1-1; maybe TRBD1 (6 bases). The ends were cut back, 2 bases at V and 4 bases at J, with 32 bases in the middle. CDR1 is MGHRA, CDR2 YSYEKL, per germline. This CDR3 has 21 residues. Here the CDR3 DNA reads TGCGCCAGCAGCCAATGGCGAATTACAACAGGGATGGGTCTGAGAGGCACTGAAGCTTTCTTT. Translated: CASSQWRITTGMGLRGTEAFF.

This clone was seen just once. V usage is TRBV4-1 and J usage is TRBJ2-1; 11 bases are a match to TRBD1. V was clipped by 2 bases and J by 6 bases; unmatched bases: 3. CDR1 is MGHRA and CDR2 is YSYEKL in the germline V gene. The CDR3 consists of 15 residues. CDR3 protein: CASSQTGTGGNEQFF. CDR3 bases: TGCGCCAGCAGCCAAACCGGGACAGGGGGCAATGAGCAGTTCTTC.

V is TRBV19 and J is TRBJ2-4; no definite D call. The CDR3 is made up of 13 amino acids. The germline V gene has CDR1 LNHDA and CDR2 SQIVND (reference sequence). The V end lost 5 bases, the J end lost 0 bases, and 5 bases lay between the germline ends. This CDR3 is CASSAGAKNIQYF. The CDR3 coding sequence is TGTGCCAGTAGTGCAGGAGCCAAAAACATTCAGTACTTC.

The rearrangement uses TRBV11-1 and TRBJ1-3; D is undetermined. Germline CDR1 is SGHAT and CDR2 is FQDESV (reference sequence). This CDR3 has 13 residues. V was shortened by 10 bases and J by 1 base, with 11 bases between the two germline ends. The CDR3 here is CATELFSGNTIYF. CDR3 nucleotide sequence: TGTGCCACTGAACTTTTTTCTGGAAACACCATATATTTT.

V gene TRBV4-1 combines with J gene TRBJ1-6; TRBD1 aligns across 8 bases. CDR3 length equals 16 residues. CDR1 MGHRA and CDR2 YSYEKL come from the germline V gene. Trimming cost V 4 bases and J 6 bases; bases outside gene matches: 8. CDR3 in DNA: TGCGCCAGCAGCCGGGGGCCGGGACAGGTTAATTCACCCCTCCACTTT. The encoded protein is CASSRGPGQVNSPLHF.

A single count supports this clone. V gene TRBV13 combines with J gene TRBJ1-1; 7 bases line up with TRBD1. CDR3 length equals 14 residues. Per germline, CDR1 PRHDT and CDR2 FYEKMQ (reference sequence). The junction had 5 bases not matched to a gene; V was cut back by 0 bases and J by 7 bases. The CDR3 protein is CASSLGDRDSEAFF. The CDR3 bases are TGTGCCAGCAGCTTAGGAGACCGGGACAGTGAAGCTTTCTTT.

The CDR3 region is CASSDPALGNQPQHF. CDR3 coding DNA: TGTGCCAGCAGTGATCCGGCGCTGGGCAATCAGCCCCAGCATTTT. J is TRBJ1-5 and V is TRBV25-1, with D hard to call. Germline V CDR1 and CDR2: MGHDK, SYGVNS. The CDR3 covers 15 residues. V shed 3 bases and J shed 2 bases, with 11 bases lying between them.